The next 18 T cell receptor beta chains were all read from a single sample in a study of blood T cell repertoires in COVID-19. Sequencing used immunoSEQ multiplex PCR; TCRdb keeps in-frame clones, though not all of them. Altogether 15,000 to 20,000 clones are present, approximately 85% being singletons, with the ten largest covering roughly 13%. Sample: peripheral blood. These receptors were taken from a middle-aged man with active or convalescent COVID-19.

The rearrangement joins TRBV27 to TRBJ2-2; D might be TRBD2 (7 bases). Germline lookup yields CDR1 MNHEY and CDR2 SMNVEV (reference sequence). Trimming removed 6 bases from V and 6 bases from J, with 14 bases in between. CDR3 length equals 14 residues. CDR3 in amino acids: CASSWIGGAGELFF. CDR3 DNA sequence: TGTGCCAGCAGCTGGATAGGGGGGGCCGGGGAGCTGTTTTTT.

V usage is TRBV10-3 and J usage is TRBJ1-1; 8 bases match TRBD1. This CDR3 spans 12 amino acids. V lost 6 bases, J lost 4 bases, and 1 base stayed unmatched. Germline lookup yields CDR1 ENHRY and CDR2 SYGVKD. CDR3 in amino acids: CAIRDRVTEAFF. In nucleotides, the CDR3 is TGTGCCATCAGGGACAGGGTCACTGAAGCTTTCTTT.

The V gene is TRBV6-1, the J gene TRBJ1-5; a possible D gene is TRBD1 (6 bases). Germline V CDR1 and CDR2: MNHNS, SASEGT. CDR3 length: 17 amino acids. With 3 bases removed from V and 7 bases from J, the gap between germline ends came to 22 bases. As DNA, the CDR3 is TGTGCCAGCAGTGACCCGGTAGGGGGGGCTGGGAGCCAGCCCCAGCATTTT. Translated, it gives CASSDPVGGAGSQPQHF.

The CDR3 nucleotides read TGCGCCAGCAGCCAAGTTCCGTTAGTGGACAGGGGGGGCTCTGGGGCCAACGTCCTGACTTTC. Translating gives CASSQVPLVDRGGSGANVLTF. This rearrangement joins TRBV4-1 to TRBJ2-6; 10 bases align to TRBD1. The germline CDR1 and CDR2 sequences are MGHRA and YSYEKL. Unmatched junction bases numbered 12, after V lost 1 base and J lost 0 bases. This CDR3 comprises 21 residues.

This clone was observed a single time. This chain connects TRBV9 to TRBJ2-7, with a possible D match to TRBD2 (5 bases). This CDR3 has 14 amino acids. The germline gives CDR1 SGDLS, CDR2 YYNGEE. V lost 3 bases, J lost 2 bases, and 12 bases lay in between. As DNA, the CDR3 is TGTGCCAGCAGCGCACGGACTGCCCCCTACGAGCAGTACTTC. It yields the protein CASSARTAPYEQYF.

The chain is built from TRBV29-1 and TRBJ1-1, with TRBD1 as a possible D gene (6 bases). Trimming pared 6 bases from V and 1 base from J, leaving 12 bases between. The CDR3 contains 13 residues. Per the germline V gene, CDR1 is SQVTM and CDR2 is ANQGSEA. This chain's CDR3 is CSVLGGRNTEAFF. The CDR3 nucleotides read TGCAGCGTCCTGGGGGGGCGGAACACTGAAGCTTTCTTT.

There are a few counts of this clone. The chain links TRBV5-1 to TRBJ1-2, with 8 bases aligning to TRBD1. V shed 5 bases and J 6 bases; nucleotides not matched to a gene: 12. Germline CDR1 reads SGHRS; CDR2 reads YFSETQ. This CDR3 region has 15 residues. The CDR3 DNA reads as TGCGCCAGCAGTCTTAGCGCTCAGGGGGCCGATGGCTACACCTTC. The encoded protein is CASSLSAQGADGYTF.

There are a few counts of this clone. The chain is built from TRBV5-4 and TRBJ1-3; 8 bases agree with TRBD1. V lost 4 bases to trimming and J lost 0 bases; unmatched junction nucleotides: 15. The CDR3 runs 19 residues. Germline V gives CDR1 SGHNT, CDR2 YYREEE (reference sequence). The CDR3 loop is CASSRGWSWDRTSGNTIYF. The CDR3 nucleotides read TGTGCCAGCAGCCGAGGATGGTCCTGGGACAGGACCTCTGGAAACACCATATATTTT.

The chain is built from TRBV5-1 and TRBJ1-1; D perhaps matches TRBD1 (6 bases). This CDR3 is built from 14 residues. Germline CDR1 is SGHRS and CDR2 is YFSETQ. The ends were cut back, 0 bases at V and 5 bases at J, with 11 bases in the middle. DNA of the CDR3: TGCGCCAGCAGCTTGGGGACAGAGGGGACTGAAGCTTTCTTT. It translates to CASSLGTEGTEAFF.

The CDR3 DNA follows: TGTGCCACCAGTGATTTAACCCAAACTACCCGCAAGATCTCCTATAATTCACCCCTCCACTTT. Residues: CATSDLTQTTRKISYNSPLHF. The chain uses TRBV24-1 and TRBJ1-6, with no clear D. This CDR3 is built from 21 residues. The germline CDR1 and CDR2 sequences are KGHDR and SFDVKD. V was pared by 1 base and J by 0 bases, with 21 bases between.

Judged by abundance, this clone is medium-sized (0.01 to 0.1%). In nucleotides, the CDR3 is TGTGCCAGCAGCCAAGTGCAGCAGGGCATCGGCACTGAAGCTTTCTTT. It encodes CASSQVQQGIGTEAFF. This chain links TRBV3-1 (or the pseudogene TRBV3-2) with TRBJ1-1; a possible D gene is TRBD1 (5 bases). Germline V CDR1 and CDR2: LGHDT, YNNKEL (reference sequence). The CDR3 has 16 residues. Trimming pared 1 base from V and 4 bases from J, leaving 16 bases between.

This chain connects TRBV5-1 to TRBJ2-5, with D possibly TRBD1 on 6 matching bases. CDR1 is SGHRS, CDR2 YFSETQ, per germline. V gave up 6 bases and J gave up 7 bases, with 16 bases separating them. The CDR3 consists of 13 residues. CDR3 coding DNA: TGCGCCAGCACCTTAACAGGGTCGGGGACCCAGTACTTC. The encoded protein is CASTLTGSGTQYF. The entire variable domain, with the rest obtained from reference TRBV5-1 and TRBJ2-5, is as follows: KAGVTQTPRYLIKTRGQQVTLSCSPISGHRSVSWYQQTPGQGLQFLFEYFSETQRNKGNFPGRFSGRQFSNSRSEMNVSTLELGDSALYLCASTLTGSGTQYFGPGTRLLVL.

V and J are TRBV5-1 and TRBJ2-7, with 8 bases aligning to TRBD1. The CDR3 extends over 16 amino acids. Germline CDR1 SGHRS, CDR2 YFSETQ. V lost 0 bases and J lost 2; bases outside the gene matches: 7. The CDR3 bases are TGCGCCAGCAGCTTGGATTTGGGGACAGGACCCTACGAGCAGTACTTC. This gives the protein CASSLDLGTGPYEQYF.

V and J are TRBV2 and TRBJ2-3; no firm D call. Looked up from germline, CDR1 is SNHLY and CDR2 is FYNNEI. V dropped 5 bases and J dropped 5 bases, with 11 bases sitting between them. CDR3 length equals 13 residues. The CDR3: CASSRFQEDTQYF. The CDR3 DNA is TGTGCCAGCAGTCGATTTCAGGAAGATACGCAGTATTTT.

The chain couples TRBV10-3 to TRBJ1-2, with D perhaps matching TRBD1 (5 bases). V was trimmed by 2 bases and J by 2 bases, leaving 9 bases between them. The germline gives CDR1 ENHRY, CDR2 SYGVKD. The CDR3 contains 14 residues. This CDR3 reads CAISEGQGNYGYTF. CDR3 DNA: TGTGCCATCAGTGAGGGGCAGGGAAACTATGGCTACACCTTC.

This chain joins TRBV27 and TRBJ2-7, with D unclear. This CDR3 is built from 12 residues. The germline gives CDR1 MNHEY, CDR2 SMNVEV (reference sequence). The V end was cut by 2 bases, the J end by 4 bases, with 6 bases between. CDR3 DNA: TGTGCCAGCAGTTTAGACGGGTACGAGCAGTACTTC. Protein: CASSLDGYEQYF.

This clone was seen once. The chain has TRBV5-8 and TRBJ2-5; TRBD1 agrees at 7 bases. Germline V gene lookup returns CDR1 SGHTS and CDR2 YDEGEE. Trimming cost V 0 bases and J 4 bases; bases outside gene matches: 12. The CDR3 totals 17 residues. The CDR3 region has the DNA TGTGCCAGCAGCTTGGGACAGGGCGGTCCCGAAAGAGAGACCCAGTACTTC. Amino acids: CASSLGQGGPERETQYF.

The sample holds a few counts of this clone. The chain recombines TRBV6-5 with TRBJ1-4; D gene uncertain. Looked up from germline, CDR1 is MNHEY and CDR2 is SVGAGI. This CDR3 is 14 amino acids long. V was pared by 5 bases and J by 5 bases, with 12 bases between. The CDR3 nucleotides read TGTGCCAGCAGTAACGGACGGGAAAATGAAAAACTGTTTTTT. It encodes CASSNGRENEKLFF.